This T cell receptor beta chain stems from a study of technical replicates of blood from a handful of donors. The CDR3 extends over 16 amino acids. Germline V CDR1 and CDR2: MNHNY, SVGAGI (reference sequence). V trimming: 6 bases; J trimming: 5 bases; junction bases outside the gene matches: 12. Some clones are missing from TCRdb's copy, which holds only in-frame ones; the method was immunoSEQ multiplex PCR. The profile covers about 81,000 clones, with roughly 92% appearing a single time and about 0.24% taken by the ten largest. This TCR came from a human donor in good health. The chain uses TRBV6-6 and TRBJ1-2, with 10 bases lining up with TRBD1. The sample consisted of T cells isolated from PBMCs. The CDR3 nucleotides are TGTGCCAGCAGCACCGGGACAGGGGCTTTATTGTATGGCTACACCTTC. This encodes CASSTGTGALLYGYTF.